The 10 T cell receptor beta chains listed next were all sequenced from one sample in a study of T-cell memory formation after mild COVID-19. From the 5' RACE reads, TCRdb called clonotypes with MiXCR, one entry per CDR3 protein. The table includes approximately 410,000 distinct CDR3 sequences, around 22% detected once. Sequences were obtained from PBMCs or a T cell subset sorted from them (not recorded which). The receptors come from an adult woman who had mild COVID-19 (a few samples of this study predate the infection). Cell type and time point are not known.

The gene calls are TRBV2 and TRBJ1-5; 8 bases map to TRBD1. CDR3 size: 18 residues. From germline, CDR1 is SNHLY and CDR2 FYNNEI. With V trimmed by 6 bases and J by 6 bases, 19 bases remained unmatched. The CDR3 reads CASRPKPEDRALSQPQHF. The CDR3 nucleotides are TGTGCCAGCAGACCCAAACCCGAGGACAGGGCCCTCAGTCAGCCCCAGCATTTT.

This clonotype was detected only a few times. V is TRBV7-9 and J is TRBJ2-7, with D perhaps TRBD1 (6 bases). Germline CDR1 SEHNR, CDR2 FQNEAQ (reference sequence). The CDR3 runs to 16 residues. Trimming pared 3 bases from V and 0 bases from J, leaving 15 bases between. This chain's CDR3 is CASSFGPGTPSYEQYF. As DNA, the CDR3 is TGTGCCAGCAGCTTCGGACCCGGGACACCCTCCTACGAGCAGTACTTC.

This clonotype was recorded at least ten times. One junction end does not reproduce the germline sequence, and a read error may be involved. The V and J genes are TRBV5-1 and TRBJ2-7; maybe TRBD2 (6 bases). The germline V gene has CDR1 SGHRS and CDR2 YFSETQ. The length of the CDR3 is 14 residues. CDR3 loop: CASSLEAGSYEQYF. The DNA of the CDR3 is TGTGCCAGCTCACTAGAGGCGGGGTCCTACGAGCAGTACTTC.

The chain joins TRBV20-1 to TRBJ2-7; D is ambiguous. CDR3 size: 11 residues. Germline V gene sequence: CDR1 DFQATT, CDR2 SNEGSKA (reference sequence). The V and J ends lost 4 bases and 4 bases respectively, with 8 bases between them. The CDR3 region has the DNA TGCAGTGCTACGTTCGTGTACGAGCAGTACTTC. Amino acids: CSATFVYEQYF.

The DNA for the CDR3 is TGTGCCAGCAGTCGCAGGGGCATACACAATGAGCAGTTCTTC. The encoded protein is CASSRRGIHNEQFF. The chain carries TRBV12-3 or TRBV12-4 and TRBJ2-1; D is perhaps TRBD1 (6 bases). Trimming took off 5 bases at V and 5 bases at J, with 13 bases between the two ends. This CDR3 contains 14 residues.

This clonotype was detected a few times. V and J are TRBV5-1 and TRBJ1-2; D possibly corresponds to TRBD1 (5 bases). The V and J ends lost 0 bases and 8 bases respectively, with 14 bases between them. Germline V gene lookup returns CDR1 SGHRS and CDR2 YFSETQ. CDR3 length: 14 residues. CDR3 region: CASSLASQGGGYTF. The DNA for the CDR3 is TGCGCCAGCAGCTTGGCCAGTCAGGGAGGCGGCTACACCTTC.

This clonotype was seen only a few times. The chain has TRBV28 and TRBJ2-4, with 10 bases identical to TRBD1. Germline V gene sequence: CDR1 MDHEN, CDR2 SYDVKM. The J segment lost 3 bases and the V segment lost 7 bases, leaving 6 bases of the junction unmatched. The CDR3 runs to 15 residues. Here the CDR3 DNA reads TGTGCCAGCAAAAGACAGGGGGCGGTCAAAAACATTCAGTACTTC. Translated, it gives CASKRQGAVKNIQYF.

This clonotype was counted a few times. The rearrangement uses TRBV24-1 and TRBJ2-1, with D possibly being TRBD2 (5 bases). Trimming removed 7 bases from V and 4 bases from J, with 13 bases in between. Looked up from germline, CDR1 is KGHDR and CDR2 is SFDVKD. The CDR3 covers 14 residues. The CDR3 here is CATSGEPIYNEQFF. The CDR3 DNA sequence: TGTGCCACCAGCGGGGAACCGATATACAATGAGCAGTTCTTC.

The chain combines TRBV11-2 with TRBJ1-1; TRBD1 matches at 9 bases. The CDR3 extends over 17 amino acids. The J segment lost 4 bases and the V segment lost 1 base, leaving 10 bases of the junction unmatched. Germline values: CDR1 SGHAT, CDR2 FQNNGV. CDR3 sequence: CASSLGGSGQGTTEAFF. The CDR3 DNA sequence: TGTGCCAGCAGCTTAGGAGGGTCCGGACAGGGGACCACTGAAGCTTTCTTT. The variable domain in full, with the rest retrieved from reference TRBV11-2 and TRBJ1-1, is EAGVAQSPRYKIIEKRQSVAFWCNPISGHATLYWYQQILGQGPKLLIQFQNNGVVDDSQLPKDRFSAERLKGVDSTLKIQPAKLEDSAVYLCASSLGGSGQGTTEAFFGQGTRLTVV.

The chain has TRBV24-1 and TRBJ1-2, with 9 bases aligning to TRBD1. Germline assignment: CDR1 KGHDR and CDR2 SFDVKD. The ends lost 2 bases at V and 3 bases at J; junction bases unmatched: 0. CDR3 length: 14 residues. CDR3 sequence: CATSDWDRDYGYTF. CDR3 coding DNA: TGTGCCACCAGTGATTGGGACAGGGACTATGGCTACACCTTC.